Listed here is a single T cell receptor beta chain. The antigen is not known. Germline-derived CDR1 and CDR2 are SEHNR and FQNEAQ (reference sequence). The CDR3 loop spans 18 amino acids. Trimming took 4 bases from V and 0 from J; bases not matched to a gene: 7. The sample comes from a study of early stage breast cancer tumors. The study's findings and limits: In 14 of 16 patients, blood comparison separated tumor from normal breast.

Sequencing used immunoSEQ multiplex PCR; TCRdb keeps in-frame clones, though not all of them. Of just over 70,000 clones in the sample, under 85% were seen once. This clonotype originated in a person in their sixties or seventies with breast cancer. V is TRBV7-9 and J is TRBJ2-6; 9 positions agree with TRBD1. The specimen was blood. CDR3 in amino acids: CASSSRDRDFSGANVLTF. The CDR3 coding sequence is TGTGCCAGCAGCTCGCGGGACAGGGACTTCTCTGGGGCCAACGTCCTGACTTTC.